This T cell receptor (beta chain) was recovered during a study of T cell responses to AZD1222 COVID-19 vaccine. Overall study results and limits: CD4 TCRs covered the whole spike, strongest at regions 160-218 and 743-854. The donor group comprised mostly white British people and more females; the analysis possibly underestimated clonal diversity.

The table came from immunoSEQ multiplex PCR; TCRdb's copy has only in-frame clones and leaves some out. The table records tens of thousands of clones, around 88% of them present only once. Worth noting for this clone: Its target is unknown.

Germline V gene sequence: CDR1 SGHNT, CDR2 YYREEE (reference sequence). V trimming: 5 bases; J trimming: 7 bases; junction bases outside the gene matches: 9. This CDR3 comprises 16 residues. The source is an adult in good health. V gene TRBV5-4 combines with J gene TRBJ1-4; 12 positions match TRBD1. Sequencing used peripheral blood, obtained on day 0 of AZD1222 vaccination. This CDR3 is CASSWDRGRTSEKLFF. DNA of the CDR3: TGTGCCAGCAGTTGGGACAGGGGGCGCACAAGTGAAAAACTGTTTTTT. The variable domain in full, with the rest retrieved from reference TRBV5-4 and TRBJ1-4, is ETGVTQSPTHLIKTRGQQVTLRCSSQSGHNTVSWYQQALGQGPQFIFQYYREEENGRGNFPPRFSGLQFPNYSSELNVNALELDDSALYLCASSWDRGRTSEKLFFGSGTQLSVL.